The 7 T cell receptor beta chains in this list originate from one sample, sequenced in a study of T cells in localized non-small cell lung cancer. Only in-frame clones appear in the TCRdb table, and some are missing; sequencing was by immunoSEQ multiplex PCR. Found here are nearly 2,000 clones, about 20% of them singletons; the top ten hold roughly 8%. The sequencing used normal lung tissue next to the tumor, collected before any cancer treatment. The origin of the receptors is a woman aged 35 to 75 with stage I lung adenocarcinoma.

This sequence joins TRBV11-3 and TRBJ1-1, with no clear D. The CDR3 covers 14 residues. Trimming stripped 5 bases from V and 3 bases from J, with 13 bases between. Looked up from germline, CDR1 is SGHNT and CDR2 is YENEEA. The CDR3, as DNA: TGTGCCAGCAGCCTGAGGGTCAGTTACACTGAAGCTTTCTTT. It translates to CASSLRVSYTEAFF.

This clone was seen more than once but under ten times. CDR3 sequence reads: CAISTGSGNTIYF. The DNA for the CDR3 is TGTGCCATCAGTACGGGGTCTGGAAACACCATATATTTT. The V gene is TRBV10-3, the J gene TRBJ1-3; no reliable D call. The germline gives CDR1 ENHRY, CDR2 SYGVKD. The CDR3 has 13 amino acids. Between the trimmed V and J ends, which lost 5 bases and 1 base, there was a span of 6 bases.

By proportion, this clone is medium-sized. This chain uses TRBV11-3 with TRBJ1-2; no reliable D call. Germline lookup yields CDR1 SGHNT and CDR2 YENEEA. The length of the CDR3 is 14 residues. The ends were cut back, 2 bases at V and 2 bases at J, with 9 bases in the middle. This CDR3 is CASSLTQLNYGYTF. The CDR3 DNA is TGTGCCAGCAGCTTAACCCAGCTCAACTATGGCTACACCTTC.

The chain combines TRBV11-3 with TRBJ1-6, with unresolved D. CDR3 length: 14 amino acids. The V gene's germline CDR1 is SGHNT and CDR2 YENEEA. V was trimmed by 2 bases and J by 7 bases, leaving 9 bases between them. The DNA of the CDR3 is TGTGCCAGCAGCTTACATCACGTCAATTCACCCCTCCACTTT. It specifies CASSLHHVNSPLHF. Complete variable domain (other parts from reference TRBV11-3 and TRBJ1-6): EAGVVQSPRYKIIEKKQPVAFWCNPISGHNTLYWYLQNLGQGPELLIRYENEEAVDDSQLPKDRFSAERLKGVDSTLKIQPAELGDSAVYLCASSLHHVNSPLHFGNGTRLTVT.

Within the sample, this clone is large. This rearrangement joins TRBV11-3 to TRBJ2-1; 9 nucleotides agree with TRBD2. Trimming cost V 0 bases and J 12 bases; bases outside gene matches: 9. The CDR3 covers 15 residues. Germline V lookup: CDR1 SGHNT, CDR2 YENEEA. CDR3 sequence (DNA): TGTGCCAGCAGCTTAGATCTTGCGGGGGGGCCTTCGCAGTTCTTC. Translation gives CASSLDLAGGPSQFF.

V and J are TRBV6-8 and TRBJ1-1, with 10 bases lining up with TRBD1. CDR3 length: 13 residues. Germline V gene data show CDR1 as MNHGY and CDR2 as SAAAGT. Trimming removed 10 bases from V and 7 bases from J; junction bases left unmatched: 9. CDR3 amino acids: CAINGDRGLEAFF. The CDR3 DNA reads TGTGCCATCAATGGGGACAGGGGACTTGAAGCTTTCTTT.

Here the CDR3 reads CASSFLAELGRADTQYF. CDR3 coding DNA: TGTGCCAGCAGCTTTCTAGCGGAGTTAGGCCGGGCAGATACGCAGTATTTT. V usage is TRBV11-3 and J usage is TRBJ2-3; TRBD2 matches 7 bases. The CDR3 runs 17 residues. The V gene's germline CDR1 is SGHNT and CDR2 YENEEA. Trimming at V came to 3 bases and at J to 4 bases, leaving 13 bases not matched to a gene.